The next 13 T cell receptor beta chains were all read from a single sample in a study of response to subunit inactivated influenza vaccine (dated by TCRdb to about 2018). The time point label, read with the paper, signifies: 45 days after influenza vaccine administration. Receptor amplification or capture employed RT-PCR. Instrument on record: Illumina HiSeq 2500. TCRdb trimmed the raw reads at Q25, called clones with MiXCR and kept productive beta chains. All rows with the same CDR3 protein become a single entry with the most common DNA and genes. The sample contains fewer than 650,000 distinct CDR3 sequences, around 13% of them found a single time. The ten top clones hold around 13% of the sample. The source material was PBMCs from blood, sampled roughly 6 weeks after vaccination. The receptors come from a man in his forties or fifties who received an inactivated influenza vaccine. Donor details come from another sample of the same person, matched by shared clones.

This chain joins TRBV5-1 and TRBJ2-5; 10 positions agree with TRBD2. The germline CDR1 and CDR2 sequences are SGHRS and YFSETQ. V was clipped by 3 bases and J by 4 bases; unmatched bases: 18. This CDR3 comprises 19 residues. CDR3 residues: CASSSLFGSGRELGETQYF. CDR3 sequence (DNA): TGCGCCAGCAGCTCCCTTTTCGGCAGCGGGAGGGAGTTAGGAGAGACCCAGTACTTC.

This clonotype was found a few times. The chain is built from TRBV3-1 and TRBJ2-6; the D is unclear. V dropped 1 base and J dropped 0 bases, with 4 bases sitting between them. CDR1 and CDR2 from the germline V gene are LGHDT and YNNKEL (reference sequence). The CDR3 loop spans 15 amino acids. As DNA, the CDR3 is TGTGCCAGCAGCCAAGGGCCCTCTGGGGCCAACGTCCTGACTTTC. This gives the protein CASSQGPSGANVLTF.

The V call is TRBV7-9, the J call TRBJ2-1; 11 bases line up with TRBD2. The J segment lost 5 bases and the V segment lost 1 base, leaving 4 bases of the junction unmatched. The CDR3 runs to 16 residues. Germline V gene sequence: CDR1 SEHNR, CDR2 FQNEAQ (reference sequence). This CDR3 is CASSLVAGGSNNEQFF. The DNA for the CDR3 is TGTGCCAGCAGCTTAGTAGCGGGAGGGTCGAACAATGAGCAGTTCTTC.

The rearrangement links TRBV24-1 to TRBJ2-3; 7 positions agree with TRBD2. CDR1 and CDR2 from the germline V gene are KGHDR and SFDVKD. The CDR3 is made up of 16 amino acids. Trimming cost V 4 bases and J 0 bases; bases outside gene matches: 6. Written as DNA, the CDR3 is TGTGCCACCAGTGAGATTAGCGGGCTTAGCACAGATACGCAGTATTTT. This codes for CATSEISGLSTDTQYF.

The chain joins TRBV7-3 to TRBJ2-1; TRBD2 is a possible D gene (6 bases). CDR1 and CDR2 from the germline V gene are SGHTA and FQGTGA. The CDR3 runs 14 residues. Trimming took off 2 bases at V and 6 bases at J, with 11 bases between the two ends. This CDR3 reads CASSLLSTSNEQFF. CDR3 bases: TGTGCCAGCAGCTTACTCTCGACTAGCAATGAGCAGTTCTTC.

This clonotype was observed a handful of times. CDR3 protein: CSAGTTGTSGGTSRTQYF. The CDR3 DNA reads as TGCAGTGCTGGTACAACCGGGACTAGCGGGGGGACATCCCGGACCCAGTACTTC. The chain couples TRBV20-1 to TRBJ2-5; 15 bases are a match to TRBD2. CDR1 is DFQATT, CDR2 SNEGSKA, per germline (reference sequence). CDR3 length: 18 amino acids. The junction had 17 bases not matched to a gene; V was cut back by 5 bases and J by 7 bases.

This clonotype was seen a single time. The chain combines TRBV11-2 with TRBJ2-3; 8 bases map to TRBD2. The CDR3 is 15 residues long. Germline CDR1 SGHAT, CDR2 FQNNGV. The trim removed 9 bases at V and 4 bases at J, leaving 12 bases unmatched. The CDR3 DNA reads TGTGCCAGTCGACGCGGGGGGCGGGGGCCAGATACGCAGTATTTT. The encoded protein is CASRRGGRGPDTQYF.

The rearrangement joins TRBV6-2 or TRBV6-3 to TRBJ2-3, with 8 nucleotides matching TRBD2. The junction had 2 bases not matched to a gene; V was cut back by 1 base and J by 2 bases. The germline gives CDR1 MNHEY, CDR2 SVGEGT. The CDR3 contains 15 residues. The CDR3 reads CASSYLAGPTDTQYF. The CDR3 nucleotides read TGTGCCAGCAGTTACTTAGCGGGACCCACAGATACGCAGTATTTT.

This clonotype was seen more than once but under ten times. J is TRBJ2-5 and V is TRBV10-3, with 7 bases that match TRBD2. The V gene end was trimmed by 8 bases and the J gene end by 4 bases; junction bases not matched to a gene: 7. The CDR3 spans 13 residues. Germline CDR1 reads ENHRY; CDR2 reads SYGVKD. Written as DNA, the CDR3 is TGTGCCATCGGGAGGGAGTTCGGAGAGACCCAGTACTTC. Translating it yields CAIGREFGETQYF.

The sample holds a few counts of this clonotype. The rearrangement links TRBV10-3 to TRBJ2-5; no firm D call. Trimming pared 7 bases from V and 5 bases from J, leaving 14 bases between. This CDR3 is built from 13 residues. Germline V lookup: CDR1 ENHRY, CDR2 SYGVKD. The CDR3 protein is CAITPGLQETQYF. CDR3 nucleotides: TGTGCCATCACACCGGGCCTCCAGGAGACCCAGTACTTC.

This clonotype was seen only a few times. The CDR3 reads CSVDYIETQYF. CDR3 DNA: TGCAGCGTTGATTACATAGAGACCCAGTACTTC. This chain uses TRBV29-1 with TRBJ2-5, with no clear D. The germline CDR1 and CDR2 sequences are SQVTM and ANQGSEA. V was cut by 3 bases and J by 4 bases, with 6 bases left in between. The CDR3 length is 11 residues.

This clonotype was recorded at least ten times. The rearrangement links TRBV5-1 to TRBJ2-3, with D tentatively TRBD2 (5 bases). Germline V gene lookup returns CDR1 SGHRS and CDR2 YFSETQ. The V and J ends lost 2 bases and 2 bases respectively, with 12 bases between them. The CDR3 extends over 15 amino acids. The CDR3 DNA follows: TGCGCCAGCAGCTTCAGCGGAGCCACCACAGATACGCAGTATTTT. It codes for CASSFSGATTDTQYF.

This clonotype was counted a single time. This sequence joins TRBV20-1 and TRBJ1-2, with a weak D call TRBD1 (5 bases). The V end lost 0 bases, the J end lost 4 bases, and 15 bases lay between the germline ends. Germline V CDR1 and CDR2: DFQATT, SNEGSKA (reference sequence). The CDR3 runs 15 residues. The CDR3 bases are TGCAGTGCTAGAGATGATTATTGGGGCGTCTATGGCTACACCTTC. This encodes CSARDDYWGVYGYTF.